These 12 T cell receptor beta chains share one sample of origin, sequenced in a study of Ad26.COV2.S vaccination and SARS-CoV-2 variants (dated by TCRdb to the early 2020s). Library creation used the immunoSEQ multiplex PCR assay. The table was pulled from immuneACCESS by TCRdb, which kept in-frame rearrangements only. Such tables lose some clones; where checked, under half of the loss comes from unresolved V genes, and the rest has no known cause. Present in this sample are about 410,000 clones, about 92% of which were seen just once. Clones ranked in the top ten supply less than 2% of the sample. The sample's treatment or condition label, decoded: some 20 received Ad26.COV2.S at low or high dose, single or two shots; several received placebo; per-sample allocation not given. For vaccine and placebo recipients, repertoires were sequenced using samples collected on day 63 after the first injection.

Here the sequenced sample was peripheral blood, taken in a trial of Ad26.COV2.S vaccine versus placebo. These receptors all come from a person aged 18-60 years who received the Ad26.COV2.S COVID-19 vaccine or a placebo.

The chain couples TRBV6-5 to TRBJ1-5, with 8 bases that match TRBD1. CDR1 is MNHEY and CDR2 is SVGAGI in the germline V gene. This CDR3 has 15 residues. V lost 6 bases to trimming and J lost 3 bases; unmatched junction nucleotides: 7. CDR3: CASRADRANNQPQHF. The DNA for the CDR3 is TGTGCCAGCAGAGCGGACAGGGCTAACAATCAGCCCCAGCATTTT.

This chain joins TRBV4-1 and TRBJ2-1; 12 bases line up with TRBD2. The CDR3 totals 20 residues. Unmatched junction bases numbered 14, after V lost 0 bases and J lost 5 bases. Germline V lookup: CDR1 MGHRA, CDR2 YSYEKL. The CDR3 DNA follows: TGCGCCAGCAGCCAAGATAAGGCGGCTAGCGGGGGGGTTGGGGACAATGAGCAGTTCTTC. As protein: CASSQDKAASGGVGDNEQFF.

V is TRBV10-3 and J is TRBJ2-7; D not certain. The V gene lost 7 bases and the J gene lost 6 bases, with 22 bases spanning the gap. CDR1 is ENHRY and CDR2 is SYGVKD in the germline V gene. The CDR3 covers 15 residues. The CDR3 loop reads CAIKEAMDPAGEQYF. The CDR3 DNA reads TGTGCCATCAAAGAAGCGATGGACCCAGCCGGCGAGCAGTACTTC.

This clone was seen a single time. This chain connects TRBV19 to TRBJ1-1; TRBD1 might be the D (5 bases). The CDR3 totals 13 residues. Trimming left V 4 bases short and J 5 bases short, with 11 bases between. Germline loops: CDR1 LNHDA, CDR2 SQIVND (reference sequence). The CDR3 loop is CASSTGVWTEAFF. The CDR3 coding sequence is TGTGCCAGTAGTACGGGGGTTTGGACTGAAGCTTTCTTT.

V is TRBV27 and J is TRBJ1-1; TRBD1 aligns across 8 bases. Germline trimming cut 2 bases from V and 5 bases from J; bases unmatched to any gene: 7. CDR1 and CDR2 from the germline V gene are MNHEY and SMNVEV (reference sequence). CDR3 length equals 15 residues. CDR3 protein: CASSLEGDRGTEAFF. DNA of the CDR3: TGTGCCAGCAGTTTAGAAGGAGACAGGGGAACTGAAGCTTTCTTT.

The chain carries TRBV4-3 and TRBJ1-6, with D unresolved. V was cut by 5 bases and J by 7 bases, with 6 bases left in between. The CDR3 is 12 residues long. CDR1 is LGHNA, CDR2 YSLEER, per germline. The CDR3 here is CASSLVNSPLHF. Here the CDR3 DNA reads TGCGCCAGCAGCTTGGTGAATTCACCCCTCCACTTT.

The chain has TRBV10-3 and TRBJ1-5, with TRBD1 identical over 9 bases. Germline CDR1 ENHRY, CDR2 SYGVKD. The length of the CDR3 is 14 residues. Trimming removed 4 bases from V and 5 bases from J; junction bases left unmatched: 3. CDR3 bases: TGTGCCATCAGTGTGGGGACAGGGTATCAGCCCCAGCATTTT. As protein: CAISVGTGYQPQHF.

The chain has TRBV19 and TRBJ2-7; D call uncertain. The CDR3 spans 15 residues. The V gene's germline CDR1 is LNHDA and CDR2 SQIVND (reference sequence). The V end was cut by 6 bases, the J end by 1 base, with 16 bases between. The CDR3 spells CASRRTGSISYEQYF. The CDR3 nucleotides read TGTGCCAGTAGGAGAACGGGCAGTATATCCTACGAGCAGTACTTC.

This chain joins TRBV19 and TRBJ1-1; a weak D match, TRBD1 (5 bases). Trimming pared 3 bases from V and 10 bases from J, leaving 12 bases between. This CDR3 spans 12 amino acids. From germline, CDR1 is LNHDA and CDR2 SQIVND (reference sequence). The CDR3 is CASSMGTGSAFF. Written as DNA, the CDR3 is TGTGCCAGTAGTATGGGGACGGGATCAGCTTTCTTT.

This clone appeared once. In DNA form, the CDR3 reads TGTGCCAGCAGTTACTCGAGGGGCCCAGATACGCAGTATTTT. Translation gives CASSYSRGPDTQYF. V is TRBV6-5 and J is TRBJ2-3, with D tentatively TRBD1 or TRBD2 (5 bases each). Germline CDR1 MNHEY, CDR2 SVGAGI. CDR3 length: 14 amino acids. The V and J ends lost 0 bases and 4 bases respectively, with 8 bases between them.

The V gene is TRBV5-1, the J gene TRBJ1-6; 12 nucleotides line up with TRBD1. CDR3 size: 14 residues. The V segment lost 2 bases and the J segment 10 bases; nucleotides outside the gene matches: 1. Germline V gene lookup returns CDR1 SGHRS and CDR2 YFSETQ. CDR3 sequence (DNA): TGCGCCAGCAGCTTTGGGACAGGGGGCTCACCCCTCCACTTT. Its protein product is CASSFGTGGSPLHF. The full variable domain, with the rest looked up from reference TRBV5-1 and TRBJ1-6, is KAGVTQTPRYLIKTRGQQVTLSCSPISGHRSVSWYQQTPGQGLQFLFEYFSETQRNKGNFPGRFSGRQFSNSRSEMNVSTLELGDSALYLCASSFGTGGSPLHFGNGTRLTVT.

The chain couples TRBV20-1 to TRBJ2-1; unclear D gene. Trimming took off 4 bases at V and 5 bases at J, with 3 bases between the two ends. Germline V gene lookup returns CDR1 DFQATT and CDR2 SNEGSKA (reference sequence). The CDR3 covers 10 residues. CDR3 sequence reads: CSATDNEQFF. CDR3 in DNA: TGCAGTGCTACCGACAATGAGCAGTTCTTC.